The clone carrying this T cell receptor beta chain was seen a single time. The target antigen is unknown. The listed genes are named as in mouse. Read data end 1 residue before the CDR3 end; the end is taken from the germline J gene. Here immunoSEQ multiplex PCR was the method, and the copy in TCRdb shows in-frame clones only, minus some. The sample shows about 50,000 clones, around 73% of them seen only once. This entry belongs to a study of tissue T cells after allogeneic stem cell transplantation. Study findings and constraints: Blood and spleen captured only part of the tissue TCR repertoire.

The CDR3 runs 14 residues. Germline values: CDR1 SGHSA, CDR2 FRNQAP. Trimming took off 3 bases at V and 3 bases at J, with 10 bases between the two ends. The V and J genes are TRBV16 and TRBJ2-3, with D uncertain. Sequences were obtained from sorted cells pooled from one or two spleens. The clonotype comes from a pool of C57BL/6 mice in good health. CDR3 region: CASSLGGKAETLYF. Incomplete CDR3 DNA: TGTGCAAGCAGCTTGGGAGGGAAGGCAGAAACGCTGTAT.